The source of this TCR beta chain is a study of spatial heterogeneity in lung cancer. Broader study findings: Tumor mutation counts were tracked by expanded intratumoral alpha and beta TCR counts.

The study tagged each TCR cDNA molecule with a unique molecular identifier. TCRdb itself ran the 5' RACE reads through MiXCR, one entry per CDR3 protein. Of over 9,000 distinct CDR3 sequences detected, 4% to 6% appear once; the ten largest clones hold approximately 15%. This clonotype has a count of ten or more. What it binds is unknown. As to time point: sample taken at primary tumor resection. Donors were around 70 untreated early-stage non-small cell lung cancer patients. Sequencing was performed on whole RNA extracted from tumor and nontumor lung tissue, or from frozen PBMC, and the material was left unsorted. This clonotype was obtained from a female donor with early-stage non-small cell lung cancer. Specimen: lung tumor tissue, collected at surgery.

The CDR3 coding sequence is TGCAGTGCTGAATCGCAGGGTGGAACAGATACGCAGTATTTT. Protein product: CSAESQGGTDTQYF. The V and J genes are TRBV20-1 and TRBJ2-3, with a weak D call TRBD1 (5 bases). Germline V gene lookup returns CDR1 DFQATT and CDR2 SNEGSKA (reference sequence). This CDR3 has 14 residues. Trimming shortened V by 5 bases and J by 3 bases, and 15 bases separated the two germline ends.